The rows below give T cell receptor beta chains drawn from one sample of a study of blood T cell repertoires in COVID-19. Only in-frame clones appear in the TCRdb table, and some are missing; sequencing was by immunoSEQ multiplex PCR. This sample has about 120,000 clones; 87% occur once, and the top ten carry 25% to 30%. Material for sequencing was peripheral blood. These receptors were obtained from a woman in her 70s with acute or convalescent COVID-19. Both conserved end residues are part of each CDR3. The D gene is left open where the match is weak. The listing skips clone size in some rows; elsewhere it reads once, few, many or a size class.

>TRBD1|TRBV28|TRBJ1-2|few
CASSLSDGQGGGYTF
TGTGCCAGCAGTTTATCGGACGGACAGGGGGGTGGCTACACCTTC
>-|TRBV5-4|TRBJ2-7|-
CASSWTGRGEQYF
TGTGCCAGCAGCTGGACAGGGAGGGGTGAGCAGTACTTC
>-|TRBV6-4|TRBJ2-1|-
CASSDSIGSVWQFF
TGTGCCAGCAGTGACTCGATCGGGTCCGTATGGCAGTTCTTC
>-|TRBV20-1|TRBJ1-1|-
CSARPSGAAFF
TGCAGTGCTAGACCATCGGGTGCGGCTTTCTTT
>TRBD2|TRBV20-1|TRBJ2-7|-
CNSGRGGHF
TGCAACTCCGGCCGGGGGGGGCATTTC
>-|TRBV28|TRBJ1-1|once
CASRYSTANTEAFF
TGTGCCAGCAGGTACTCGACAGCGAACACTGAAGCTTTCTTT
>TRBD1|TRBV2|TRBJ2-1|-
CASSEDRGYNEQFF
TGTGCCAGCAGTGAGGACAGGGGGTACAATGAGCAGTTCTTC
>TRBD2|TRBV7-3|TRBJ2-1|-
CASSLRTSGGPPNEQFF
TGTGCCAGCAGCTTGCGGACTAGCGGGGGGCCACCGAATGAGCAGTTCTTC
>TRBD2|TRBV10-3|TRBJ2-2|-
CAISPGLAGGITGELFF
TGTGCCATCAGCCCGGGACTAGCGGGGGGGATAACCGGGGAGCTGTTTTTT
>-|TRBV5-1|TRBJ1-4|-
CASSLSGGTAEEKLFF
TGCGCCAGCAGCTTATCCGGGGGGACGGCCGAGGAAAAACTGTTTTTT
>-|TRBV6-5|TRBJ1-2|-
CASSFDTQYGYTF
TGTGCCAGCAGCTTTGACACGCAGTATGGCTACACCTTC
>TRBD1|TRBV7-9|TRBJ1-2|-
CASTSIWTGGEVVDYGYTF
TGTGCCAGCACCTCCATATGGACAGGGGGCGAGGTTGTGGACTATGGCTACACCTTC
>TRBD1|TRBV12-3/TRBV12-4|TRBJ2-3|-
CATETGSDTQYF
TGTGCCACGGAGACAGGGTCCGATACGCAGTATTTT
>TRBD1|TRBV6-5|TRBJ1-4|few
CASSWTGVDEKLFF
TGTGCCAGCAGTTGGACAGGGGTGGATGAAAAACTGTTTTTT
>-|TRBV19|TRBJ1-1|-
CASKAGNTEAFF
TGTGCCAGTAAAGCGGGGAACACTGAAGCTTTCTTT
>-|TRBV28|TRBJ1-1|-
CASERGLYTEAFF
TGTGCCAGCGAAAGGGGCCTTTACACTGAAGCTTTCTTT
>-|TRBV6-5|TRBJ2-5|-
CASSRSGSQETQYF
TGTGCCAGCAGCCGTAGCGGATCCCAAGAGACCCAGTACTTC
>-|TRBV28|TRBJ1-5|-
CASSFPPHYRAPIQPQHF
TGTGCCAGCAGTTTCCCTCCTCACTACAGGGCCCCGATTCAGCCCCAGCATTTT
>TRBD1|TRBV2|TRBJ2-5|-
CASTSNPGQQETQYF
TGTGCCAGCACTTCTAATCCGGGACAGCAAGAGACCCAGTACTTC
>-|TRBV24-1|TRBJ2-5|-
CATSDDLRQETQYF
TGTGCCACCAGTGACGACTTGCGTCAAGAGACCCAGTACTTC
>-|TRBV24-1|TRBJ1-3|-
CATSDSRGSGNTIYF
TGTGCCACCAGTGATTCCCGGGGCTCTGGAAACACCATATATTTT
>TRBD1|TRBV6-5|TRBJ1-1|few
CASSPTGGKAFF
TGTGCCAGCAGTCCTACAGGGGGAAAGGCTTTCTTT
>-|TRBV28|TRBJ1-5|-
CASSLAGVNQPQHF
TGTGCCAGCAGTTTAGCAGGGGTCAATCAGCCCCAGCATTTT
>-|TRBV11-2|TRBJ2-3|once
CASSPRLDLSSNTQYF
TGTGCCAGCAGCCCACGACTAGACTTATCATCAAATACGCAGTATTTT